Listed here are 32 T cell receptor beta chains from one sample, sequenced in a study of patients and donors after allogeneic stem cell transplantation. TCRdb independently ran MiXCR on the RT-PCR reads; one entry per CDR3 protein. The sample includes about 410,000 distinct CDR3 sequences, 15% to 20% of them seen just once. Material for sequencing was blood, either unsorted or a sorted T cell fraction (not recorded which). The receptors were gathered from a human donor who was either an allogeneic HSCT recipient or a stem cell or donor lymphocyte infusion donor (not recorded which). It is not recorded whose cells these are; they may come from a transplant donor.

This clonotype was found many times. The chain employs TRBV12-3 or TRBV12-4 and TRBJ2-2; D may be TRBD1 or TRBD2 (6 bases each). Trimming removed 3 bases at V and 0 bases at J, with 8 bases between. The CDR3 is 15 residues long. CDR3 bases: TGTGCCAGCAGTTTGAGGGGGGCGAACACCGGGGAGCTGTTTTTT. It is translated as CASSLRGANTGELFF.

This clonotype appeared a few times. The chain recombines TRBV7-9 with TRBJ1-4; D not resolved. Trimming shortened V by 1 base and J by 0 bases, and 3 bases separated the two germline ends. Germline values: CDR1 SEHNR, CDR2 FQNEAQ (reference sequence). The CDR3 sequence is 14 residues long. The CDR3 DNA is TGTGCCAGCAGCTTAGATGCAACTAATGAAAAACTGTTTTTT. It yields the protein CASSLDATNEKLFF.

The CDR3 DNA reads TGTGCCAGCAGCTTAAATTCGGCCCCCGACGGGGATACGCAGTATTTT. This sequence encodes CASSLNSAPDGDTQYF. V gene TRBV7-3 combines with J gene TRBJ2-3; unclear D gene. Germline lookup yields CDR1 SGHTA and CDR2 FQGTGA. The CDR3 runs 16 residues. Trimming took 1 base from V and 6 from J, leaving 17 bases between them.

The chain is built from TRBV20-1 and TRBJ1-6; a possible D gene is TRBD1 (5 bases). This CDR3 contains 15 residues. The germline V gene has CDR1 DFQATT and CDR2 SNEGSKA (reference sequence). Trimming removed 0 bases at V and 5 bases at J, with 11 bases between. CDR3 residues: CSARESGKDNSPLHF. CDR3 DNA: TGCAGTGCTAGAGAATCAGGGAAAGATAATTCACCCCTCCACTTT.

CDR3 nucleotides: TGCGCCAGCAGCTTGCGACAGGGGGGGAAGCAGTACTTC. As protein: CASSLRQGGKQYF. The chain carries TRBV5-1 and TRBJ2-7; 9 bases fit TRBD1. The CDR3 runs to 13 residues. Germline values: CDR1 SGHRS, CDR2 YFSETQ. J was trimmed by 8 bases and V by 1 base; bases with no gene match: 4.

The genes are TRBV27 and TRBJ1-2; the D is unclear. CDR1 MNHEY and CDR2 SMNVEV come from the germline V gene (reference sequence). V was pared by 7 bases and J by 4 bases, with 16 bases between. This CDR3 has 14 amino acids. CDR3 amino acids: CASTPRAGGYGYTF. As DNA, the CDR3 is TGTGCCAGCACCCCTCGGGCCGGCGGCTATGGCTACACCTTC.

The CDR3 DNA sequence: TGTGCCAGCAGCCAGCCCAGCGGGAGGCGGGGGACCCAGTACTTC. This translates into CASSQPSGRRGTQYF. The chain couples TRBV3-1 to TRBJ2-5; 9 bases agree with TRBD2. Trimming took 3 bases from V and 7 from J; bases not matched to a gene: 9. CDR3 length: 15 residues. Germline assignment: CDR1 LGHDT and CDR2 YNNKEL (reference sequence).

The chain links TRBV20-1 to TRBJ1-2; the D is unclear. V lost 6 bases and J 6 bases, leaving 23 bases between the germline ends. Germline assignment: CDR1 DFQATT and CDR2 SNEGSKA (reference sequence). The CDR3 length is 15 residues. Written as DNA, the CDR3 is TGCAGTGCCCCGGTGGACCTCATATCAAAGGATGGCTACACCTTC. Translating it yields CSAPVDLISKDGYTF.

This clonotype was detected only a few times. This chain connects TRBV28 to TRBJ2-7, with unresolved D. Germline CDR1 MDHEN, CDR2 SYDVKM. CDR3 length: 11 amino acids. Deletions cut 6 bases from V and 7 bases from J, with 10 bases between. The CDR3 sequence: CASSRYEEQYF. CDR3 bases: TGTGCCAGCAGCCGGTATGAAGAGCAGTACTTC.

The V gene is TRBV4-3, the J gene TRBJ2-5; 7 bases are shared with TRBD2. Germline V lookup: CDR1 LGHNA, CDR2 YSLEER. This CDR3 spans 13 amino acids. V was clipped by 4 bases and J by 5 bases; unmatched bases: 4. CDR3 sequence reads: CASSPWGGETQYF. CDR3 nucleotides: TGCGCCAGCAGCCCCTGGGGGGGGGAGACCCAGTACTTC.

Only a few counts were recorded for this clonotype. The DNA for the CDR3 is TGCGCCAGCAGCCAAGCGCGGGGGAGACAGGATGAGCAGTTCTTC. This gives the protein CASSQARGRQDEQFF. The chain joins TRBV4-1 to TRBJ2-1; D may be TRBD2 (7 bases). This CDR3 is built from 15 residues. V lost 1 base to trimming and J lost 8 bases, with 15 bases between them. In germline, CDR1 is MGHRA, CDR2 YSYEKL.

The sample holds a few counts of this clonotype. The V and J genes are TRBV28 and TRBJ1-1, with D possibly being TRBD1 (5 bases). The germline V and J ends were trimmed by 2 bases and 1 base, with 11 bases remaining between them. This CDR3 comprises 15 residues. Germline V gene lookup returns CDR1 MDHEN and CDR2 SYDVKM. This CDR3 is CASSLPGGENTEAFF. CDR3 bases: TGTGCCAGCAGTTTACCCGGGGGGGAGAACACTGAAGCTTTCTTT.

Only one count was recorded for this clonotype. The chain has TRBV3-1 and TRBJ2-7; D may be TRBD1 or TRBD2 (5 bases each). CDR1 is LGHDT, CDR2 YNNKEL, per germline (reference sequence). There are 14 residues in the CDR3. V lost 2 bases and J lost 6, with 14 bases in between. CDR3 loop: CASSQNRDLPEQYF. The CDR3 DNA reads TGTGCCAGCAGCCAAAACCGGGACCTTCCCGAGCAGTACTTC.

V gene TRBV6-6 combines with J gene TRBJ2-7; 7 bases are a match to TRBD2. The germline gives CDR1 MNHNY, CDR2 SVGAGI (reference sequence). The CDR3 has 13 residues. V lost 6 bases and J lost 3; bases outside the gene matches: 5. The CDR3 sequence: CASRRTRDYEQYF. CDR3 coding DNA: TGTGCCAGCAGAAGGACTAGAGACTACGAGCAGTACTTC.

This clonotype turned up a few times. The gene calls are TRBV7-9 and TRBJ1-1; D gene ambiguous. The CDR3 covers 11 residues. Germline-derived CDR1 and CDR2 are SEHNR and FQNEAQ (reference sequence). Trimming removed 2 bases at V and 6 bases at J, with 4 bases between. CDR3 amino acids: CASSLPAEAFF. CDR3 nucleotides: TGTGCCAGCAGCTTACCCGCTGAAGCTTTCTTT.

The V gene is TRBV20-1, the J gene TRBJ2-6, with D perhaps given as TRBD1 or TRBD2 (5 bases each). CDR1 and CDR2 (germline): DFQATT, SNEGSKA (reference sequence). V was clipped by 2 bases and J by 0 bases, with 8 bases between them. This CDR3 is 15 amino acids long. The CDR3 is CSARKGSSGANVLTF. In DNA, the CDR3 is TGCAGTGCTAGAAAGGGGAGCTCTGGGGCCAACGTCCTGACTTTC.

This clonotype showed up just a few times. The chain uses TRBV6-2 or TRBV6-3 and TRBJ2-2; 12 bases are shared with TRBD2. This CDR3 is 16 amino acids long. J lost 5 bases, V lost 2 bases, and 3 bases had no gene match. Germline V lookup: CDR1 MNHEY, CDR2 SVGEGT. The CDR3 is CASSYQLAGGTGELFF. The CDR3 DNA sequence: TGTGCCAGCAGTTACCAACTAGCGGGGGGAACCGGGGAGCTGTTTTTT.

This clonotype was picked up a small number of times. This rearrangement joins TRBV7-9 to TRBJ2-3; tentatively, D is TRBD1 (6 bases). The length of the CDR3 is 15 residues. Germline V lookup: CDR1 SEHNR, CDR2 FQNEAQ (reference sequence). Trimming shortened V by 5 bases and J by 0 bases, and 12 bases separated the two germline ends. The CDR3 sequence: CASSPGVASTDTQYF. In DNA form, the CDR3 reads TGTGCCAGCAGCCCAGGGGTCGCGAGCACAGATACGCAGTATTTT.

DNA of the CDR3: TGTGCCAGCAGCCCGGACAGGGGTGCGACTACCTACAATGAGCAGTTCTTC. Its translation is CASSPDRGATTYNEQFF. This sequence joins TRBV12-3 or TRBV12-4 and TRBJ2-1; TRBD1 matches 9 bases. V was clipped by 6 bases and J by 2 bases; unmatched bases: 11. CDR3 length equals 17 residues.

In its sample, this clonotype was seen a few times. The chain carries TRBV20-1 and TRBJ2-1; 7 nucleotides align to TRBD1. V lost 4 bases, J lost 0 bases, and 3 bases stayed unmatched. CDR3 size: 14 residues. Germline V gene lookup returns CDR1 DFQATT and CDR2 SNEGSKA (reference sequence). This CDR3 reads CSAIQGSSYNEQFF. The CDR3 DNA is TGCAGTGCTATACAGGGGAGCTCCTACAATGAGCAGTTCTTC.

The V gene is TRBV3-1, the J gene TRBJ2-1; 15 bases are a match to TRBD2. V shed 4 bases, J shed 15 bases, and the junction held 10 bases outside the gene matches. CDR3 length equals 15 residues. Germline V gives CDR1 LGHDT, CDR2 YNNKEL (reference sequence). CDR3 nucleotides: TGTGCCAGCAGCCGTGGACTAGCGGGAGGGCCTAGGGGGTTCTTC. Its protein product is CASSRGLAGGPRGFF.

V gene TRBV11-1 combines with J gene TRBJ2-2; D is possibly TRBD1 (6 bases). The germline V gene encodes CDR1 SGHAT and CDR2 FQDESV (reference sequence). Trimming shortened V by 1 base and J by 3 bases, and 15 bases separated the two germline ends. CDR3 length: 17 amino acids. CDR3 DNA: TGTGCCAGCAGCTTAGTTCCCAGGGGTCCGTACACCGGGGAGCTGTTTTTT. Amino acid sequence: CASSLVPRGPYTGELFF.

The chain joins TRBV5-5 to TRBJ2-4, with a weak D call TRBD2 (6 bases). Trimming took off 0 bases at V and 8 bases at J, with 12 bases between the two ends. CDR3 length equals 14 residues. Germline V gene data show CDR1 as SGHKS and CDR2 as YYEKEE (reference sequence). CDR3 nucleotide sequence: TGTGCCAGCAGCTTGGAGGTTTGGGGGGACATTCAGTACTTC. Amino acids: CASSLEVWGDIQYF.

This clonotype was counted a few times. The genes are TRBV5-5 and TRBJ2-5; D call uncertain. Germline assignment: CDR1 SGHKS and CDR2 YYEKEE (reference sequence). Deletions cut 3 bases from V and 1 base from J, with 10 bases between. The CDR3 sequence is 14 residues long. The CDR3 is CASSSTVTQETQYF. The CDR3 nucleotides are TGTGCCAGCAGCTCCACAGTAACCCAAGAGACCCAGTACTTC.

CDR3 residues: CASSVAGSANTGELFF. Here the CDR3 DNA reads TGTGCCAGCAGTGTCGCGGGGAGCGCGAACACCGGGGAGCTGTTTTTT. V is TRBV25-1 and J is TRBJ2-2; D possibly corresponds to TRBD2 (6 bases). This CDR3 is built from 16 residues. V was cut by 4 bases and J by 0 bases, with 12 bases left in between. Germline lookup yields CDR1 MGHDK and CDR2 SYGVNS.

The rearrangement uses TRBV14 and TRBJ2-2; D tentatively fits TRBD1 or TRBD2 (6 bases each). Germline CDR1 SGHDN, CDR2 FVKESK. The length of the CDR3 is 16 residues. With 1 base removed from V and 6 bases from J, the gap between germline ends came to 15 bases. As DNA, the CDR3 is TGTGCCAGCAGCCAAGGGGGGGCCGTAAGTCCCGGGGAGCTGTTTTTT. It yields the protein CASSQGGAVSPGELFF.

This clonotype was recorded many times. The J gene is TRBJ2-1, the V gene TRBV20-1; tentative D call: TRBD2 (6 bases). The length of the CDR3 is 13 residues. Between the trimmed V and J ends, which lost 6 bases and 2 bases, there was a span of 11 bases. From germline, CDR1 is DFQATT and CDR2 SNEGSKA (reference sequence). Written as DNA, the CDR3 is TGCAGTGCCACCGCGGGGCCCTACAATGAGCAGTTCTTC. It specifies CSATAGPYNEQFF.

The chain combines TRBV9 with TRBJ2-7; 12 positions match TRBD2. The trim removed 7 bases at V and 7 bases at J, leaving 15 bases unmatched. CDR1 is SGDLS and CDR2 is YYNGEE in the germline V gene. The CDR3 runs to 16 residues. CDR3 amino acids: CASSPLTSGSSGEQYF. DNA of the CDR3: TGTGCCAGCTCTCCCTTGACTAGCGGGAGCTCAGGGGAGCAGTACTTC.

The V call is TRBV4-1, the J call TRBJ2-7, with a possible D match to TRBD1 (5 bases). This CDR3 has 14 residues. Germline V gives CDR1 MGHRA, CDR2 YSYEKL. Trimming stripped 0 bases from V and 3 bases from J, with 9 bases between. Here the CDR3 DNA reads TGCGCCAGCAGCCAAGAGGGCAGGGACTACGAGCAGTACTTC. It is translated as CASSQEGRDYEQYF.

The rearrangement uses TRBV18 and TRBJ2-5; 8 positions match TRBD1. Unmatched junction bases numbered 11, after V lost 4 bases and J lost 7 bases. The CDR3 spans 15 residues. Germline V gene lookup returns CDR1 KGHSH and CDR2 LQKENI. The CDR3: CASSQGQGLIVTQYF. The CDR3 DNA sequence: TGTGCCAGCTCACAAGGACAGGGTCTAATAGTGACCCAGTACTTC. The full variable domain, completed using reference TRBV18 and TRBJ2-5, is NAGVMQNPRHLVRRRGQEARLRCSPMKGHSHVYWYRQLPEEGLKFMVYLQKENIIDESGMPKERFSAEFPKEGPSILRIQQVVRGDSAAYFCASSQGQGLIVTQYFGPGTRLLVL.

This clonotype was seen at least ten times. The gene calls are TRBV27 and TRBJ2-7, with 7 bases that match TRBD1. The junction had 4 bases not matched to a gene; V was cut back by 5 bases and J by 3 bases. The CDR3 has 13 residues. Looked up from germline, CDR1 is MNHEY and CDR2 is SMNVEV (reference sequence). CDR3 DNA sequence: TGTGCCAGCAGTCCGGACAGGTTCTACGAGCAGTACTTC. As protein: CASSPDRFYEQYF.

A remark on this clonotype: The junction departs from the called germline gene at one end, perhaps through a read error. The chain uses TRBV4-1 and TRBJ1-1, with TRBD1 matching 9 bases. CDR1 and CDR2 from the germline V gene are MGHRA and YSYEKL. This CDR3 is 16 amino acids long. The CDR3 sequence: CASSLRSGQGYTEASF. CDR3 nucleotides: TGCGCCAGCAGCCTACGATCGGGACAGGGCTACACTGAAGCTTCCTTT.